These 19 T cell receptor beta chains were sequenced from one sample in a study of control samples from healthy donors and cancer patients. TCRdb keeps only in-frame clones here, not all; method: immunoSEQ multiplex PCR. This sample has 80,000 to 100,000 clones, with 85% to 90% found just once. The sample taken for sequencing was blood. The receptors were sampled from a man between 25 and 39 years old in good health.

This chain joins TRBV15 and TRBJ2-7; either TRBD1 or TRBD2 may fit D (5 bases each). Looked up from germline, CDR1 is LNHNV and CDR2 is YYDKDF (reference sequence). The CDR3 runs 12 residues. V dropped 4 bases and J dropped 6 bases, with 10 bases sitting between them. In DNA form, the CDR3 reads TGTGCCACCAGCACAGGGACGGCCGAGCAGTACTTC. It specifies CATSTGTAEQYF.

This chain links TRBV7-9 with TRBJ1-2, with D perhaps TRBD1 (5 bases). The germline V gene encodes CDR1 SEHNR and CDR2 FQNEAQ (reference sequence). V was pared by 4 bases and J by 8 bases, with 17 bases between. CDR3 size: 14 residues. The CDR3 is CASSSPWDRQGYTF. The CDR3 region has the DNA TGTGCCAGCAGCTCACCCTGGGACCGGCAAGGCTACACCTTC.

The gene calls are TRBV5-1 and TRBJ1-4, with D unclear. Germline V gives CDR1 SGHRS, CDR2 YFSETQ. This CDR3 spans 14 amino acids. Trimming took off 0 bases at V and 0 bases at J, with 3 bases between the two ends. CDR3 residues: CASSLVSTNEKLFF. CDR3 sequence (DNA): TGCGCCAGCAGCTTGGTATCAACTAATGAAAAACTGTTTTTT.

The CDR3 bases are TGTGCCAGCAGTTTACTCCGGGACAGCCCAGATTTGCAAGAGACCCAGTACTTC. This translates into CASSLLRDSPDLQETQYF. The V call is TRBV27, the J call TRBJ2-5; 7 bases are shared with TRBD1. Germline lookup yields CDR1 MNHEY and CDR2 SMNVEV (reference sequence). V dropped 2 bases and J dropped 2; count of bases not matched to a gene: 14. There are 18 residues in the CDR3.

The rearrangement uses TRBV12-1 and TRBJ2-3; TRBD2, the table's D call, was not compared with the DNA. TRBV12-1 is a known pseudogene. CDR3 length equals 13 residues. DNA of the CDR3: TGTGCCAGCACCCCCCCCTGCACAGATACGCAGTATTTT. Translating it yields CASTPPCTDTQYF.

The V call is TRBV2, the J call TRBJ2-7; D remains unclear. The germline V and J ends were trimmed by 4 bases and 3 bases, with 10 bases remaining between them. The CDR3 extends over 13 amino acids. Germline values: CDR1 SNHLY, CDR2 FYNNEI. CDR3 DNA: TGTGCCAGCAGTGTAACTACCAACTACGAGCAGTACTTC. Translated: CASSVTTNYEQYF.

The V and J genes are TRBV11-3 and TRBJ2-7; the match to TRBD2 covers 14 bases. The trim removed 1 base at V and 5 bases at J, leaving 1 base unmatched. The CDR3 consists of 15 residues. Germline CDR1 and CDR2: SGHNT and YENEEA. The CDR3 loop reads CASSLGGLAGDEQYF. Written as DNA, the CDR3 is TGTGCCAGCAGCTTAGGGGGACTAGCGGGAGACGAGCAGTACTTC.

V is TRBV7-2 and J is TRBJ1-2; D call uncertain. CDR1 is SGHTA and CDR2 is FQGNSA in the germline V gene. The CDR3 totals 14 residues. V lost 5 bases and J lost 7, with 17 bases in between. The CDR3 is CASSPSRGAVGYTF. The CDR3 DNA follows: TGTGCCAGCAGCCCAAGTCGGGGTGCGGTTGGCTACACCTTC.

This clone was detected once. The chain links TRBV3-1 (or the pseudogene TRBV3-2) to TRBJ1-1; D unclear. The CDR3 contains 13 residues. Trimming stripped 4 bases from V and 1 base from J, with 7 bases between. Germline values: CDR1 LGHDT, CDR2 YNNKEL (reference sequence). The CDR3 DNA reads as TGTGCCAGCAGCCTGACACAGAACACTGAAGCTTTCTTT. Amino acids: CASSLTQNTEAFF.

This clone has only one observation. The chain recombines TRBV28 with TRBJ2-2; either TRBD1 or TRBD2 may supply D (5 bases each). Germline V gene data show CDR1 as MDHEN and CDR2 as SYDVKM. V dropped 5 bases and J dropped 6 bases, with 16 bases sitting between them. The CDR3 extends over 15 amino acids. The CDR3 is CASSLRGIQAGELFF. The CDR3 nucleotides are TGTGCCAGCAGTCTCCGGGGCATTCAGGCCGGGGAGCTGTTTTTT.

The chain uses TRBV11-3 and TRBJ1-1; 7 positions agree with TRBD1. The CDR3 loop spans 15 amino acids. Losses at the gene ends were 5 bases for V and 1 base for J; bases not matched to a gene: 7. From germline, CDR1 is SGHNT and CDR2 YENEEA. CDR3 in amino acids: CASSSRQGANTEAFF. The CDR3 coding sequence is TGTGCCAGCAGCAGCAGACAGGGAGCGAACACTGAAGCTTTCTTT.

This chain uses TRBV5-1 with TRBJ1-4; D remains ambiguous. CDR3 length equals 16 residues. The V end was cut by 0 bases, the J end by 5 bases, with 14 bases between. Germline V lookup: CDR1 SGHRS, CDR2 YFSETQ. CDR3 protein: CASSLGEGGPNEKLFF. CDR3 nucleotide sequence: TGCGCCAGCAGCTTGGGTGAGGGCGGCCCCAATGAAAAACTGTTTTTT.

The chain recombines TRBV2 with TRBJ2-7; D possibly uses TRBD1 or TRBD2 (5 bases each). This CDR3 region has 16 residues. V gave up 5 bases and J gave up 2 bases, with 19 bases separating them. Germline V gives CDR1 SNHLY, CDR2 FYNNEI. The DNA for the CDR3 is TGTGCCAGCAGTCAAACCGGGACCGTTACCCCCTACGAGCAGTACTTC. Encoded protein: CASSQTGTVTPYEQYF. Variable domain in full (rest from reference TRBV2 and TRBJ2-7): EPEVTQTPSHQVTQMGQEVILRCVPISNHLYFYWYRQILGQKVEFLVSFYNNEISEKSEIFDDQFSVERPDGSNFTLKIRSTKLEDSAMYFCASSQTGTVTPYEQYFGPGTRLTVT.

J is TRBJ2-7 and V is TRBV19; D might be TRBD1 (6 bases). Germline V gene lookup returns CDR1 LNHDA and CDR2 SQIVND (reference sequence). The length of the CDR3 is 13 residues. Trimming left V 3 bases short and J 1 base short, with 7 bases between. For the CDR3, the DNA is TGTGCCAGTAGTATTGGACAGTCCTACGAGCAGTACTTC. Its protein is CASSIGQSYEQYF.

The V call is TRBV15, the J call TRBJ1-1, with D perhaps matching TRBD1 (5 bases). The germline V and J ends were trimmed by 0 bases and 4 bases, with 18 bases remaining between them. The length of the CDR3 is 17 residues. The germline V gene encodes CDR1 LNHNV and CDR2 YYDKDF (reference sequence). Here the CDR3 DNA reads TGTGCCACCAGCAGAGAAGAGGCAGGGTGGGCGTTCACTGAAGCTTTCTTT. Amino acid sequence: CATSREEAGWAFTEAFF.

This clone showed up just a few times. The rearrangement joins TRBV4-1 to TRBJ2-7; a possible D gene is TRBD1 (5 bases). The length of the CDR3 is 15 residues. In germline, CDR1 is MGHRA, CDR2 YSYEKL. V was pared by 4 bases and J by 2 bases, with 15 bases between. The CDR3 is CASSRQIDSPYEQYF. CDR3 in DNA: TGCGCCAGCAGCCGACAAATTGACAGCCCCTACGAGCAGTACTTC.

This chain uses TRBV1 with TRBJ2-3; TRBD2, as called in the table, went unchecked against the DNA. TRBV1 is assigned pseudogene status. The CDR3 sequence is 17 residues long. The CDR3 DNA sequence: TGCACCAGCAGCCAGGAGGATCCGGGGGATAGCACAGATACGCAGTATTTT. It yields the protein CTSSQEDPGDSTDTQYF.

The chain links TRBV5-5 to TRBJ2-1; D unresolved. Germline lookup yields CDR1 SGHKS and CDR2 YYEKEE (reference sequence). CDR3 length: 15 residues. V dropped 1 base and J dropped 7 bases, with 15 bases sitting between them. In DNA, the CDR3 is TGTGCCAGCAGCTTGCTGGCTGGTCCCAATAATGAGCAGTTCTTC. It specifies CASSLLAGPNNEQFF.

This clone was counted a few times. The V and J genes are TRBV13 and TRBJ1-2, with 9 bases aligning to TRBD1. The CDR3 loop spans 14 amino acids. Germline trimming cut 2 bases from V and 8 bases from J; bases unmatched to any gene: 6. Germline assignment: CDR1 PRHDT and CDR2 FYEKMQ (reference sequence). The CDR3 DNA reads TGTGCCAGCAGCTTAAGGGGACAGGGCGAAGGCTACACCTTC. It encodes CASSLRGQGEGYTF. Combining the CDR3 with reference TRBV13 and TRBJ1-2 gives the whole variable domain AAGVIQSPRHLIKEKRETATLKCYPIPRHDTVYWYQQGPGQDPQFLISFYEKMQSDKGSIPDRFSAQQFSDYHSELNMSSLELGDSALYFCASSLRGQGEGYTFGSGTRLTVV.